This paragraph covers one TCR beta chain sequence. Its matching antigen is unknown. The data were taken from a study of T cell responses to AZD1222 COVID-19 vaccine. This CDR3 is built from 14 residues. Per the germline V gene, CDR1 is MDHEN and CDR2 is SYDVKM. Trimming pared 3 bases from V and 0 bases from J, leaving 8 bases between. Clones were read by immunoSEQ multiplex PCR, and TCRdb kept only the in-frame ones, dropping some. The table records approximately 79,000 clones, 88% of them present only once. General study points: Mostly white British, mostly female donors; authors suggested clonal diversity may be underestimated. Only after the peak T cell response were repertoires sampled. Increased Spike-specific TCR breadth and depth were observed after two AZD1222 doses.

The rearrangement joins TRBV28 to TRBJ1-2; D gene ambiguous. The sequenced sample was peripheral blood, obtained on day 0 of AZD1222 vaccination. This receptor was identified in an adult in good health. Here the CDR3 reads CASSLGGANYGYTF. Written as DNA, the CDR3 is TGTGCCAGCAGTTTGGGCGGAGCTAACTATGGCTACACCTTC.